The 15 T cell receptor beta chains reported below all come from one sample, sequenced in a study of blood T cell repertoires in COVID-19. Only in-frame clones appear in the TCRdb table, and some are missing; sequencing was by immunoSEQ multiplex PCR. The data hold fewer than 250,000 clones, with roughly 82% observed a single time. The specimen sequenced was peripheral blood. Receptor source: a woman between 55 and 75 years old with COVID-19, enrolled during active disease.

This chain uses TRBV4-3 with TRBJ2-5, with 10 bases aligning to TRBD2. The length of the CDR3 is 19 residues. Trimming took 4 bases from V and 4 from J; bases not matched to a gene: 18. Germline CDR1 and CDR2: LGHNA and YSLEER. The CDR3, as DNA: TGCGCCAGCAGCCCCGGTTCTAGCGGGAGAGAAATAAGAGGAGAGACCCAGTACTTC. Encoded protein: CASSPGSSGREIRGETQYF.

The chain has TRBV7-9 and TRBJ2-7, with 10 bases aligning to TRBD2. J was trimmed by 4 bases and V by 4 bases; bases with no gene match: 10. Germline V gene data show CDR1 as SEHNR and CDR2 as FQNEAQ (reference sequence). CDR3 size: 16 residues. CDR3 amino acids: CASSSTGTSEWYEQYF. The CDR3 bases are TGTGCCAGCAGCTCCACAGGGACTAGCGAATGGTACGAGCAGTACTTC.

The chain recombines TRBV19 with TRBJ2-3, with 8 positions matching TRBD1. After removal of 9 bases from V and 1 base from J, the junction contained 9 bases not matched to a gene. The CDR3 spans 15 residues. Germline assignment: CDR1 LNHDA and CDR2 SQIVND (reference sequence). CDR3 nucleotides: TGTGCCAGCAGCCCGGACAGGGCGGGCACAGATACGCAGTATTTT. Translated, it gives CASSPDRAGTDTQYF.

This clone appeared a single time. The rearrangement joins TRBV6-6 to TRBJ2-2; 9 nucleotides match TRBD1. From germline, CDR1 is MNHNY and CDR2 SVGAGI (reference sequence). The CDR3 covers 16 residues. Trimming removed 8 bases from V and 1 base from J; junction bases left unmatched: 8. CDR3 residues: CASGRLDRGNTGELFF. In DNA, the CDR3 is TGTGCCAGCGGAAGGTTGGACAGGGGGAACACCGGGGAGCTGTTTTTT.

This CDR3 is CAISPEVGTEAFF. The CDR3, as DNA: TGTGCCATCAGCCCGGAGGTTGGCACTGAAGCTTTCTTT. The genes are TRBV10-3 and TRBJ1-1; D is unclear. Deletions cut 6 bases from V and 4 bases from J, with 12 bases between. The CDR3 is 13 amino acids. The germline gives CDR1 ENHRY, CDR2 SYGVKD.

This chain connects TRBV7-6 to TRBJ2-7; 10 nucleotides agree with TRBD2. The CDR3 covers 15 residues. CDR1 and CDR2 from the germline V gene are SGHVS and FNYEAQ. J gave up 0 bases and V 5 bases, and 4 bases lay outside the gene matches. CDR3 protein: CASSGLAVSSYEQYF. CDR3 bases: TGTGCCAGCAGCGGACTAGCGGTGAGCTCCTACGAGCAGTACTTC.

The chain couples TRBV6-2 or TRBV6-3 to TRBJ2-7; TRBD2 aligns across 7 bases. Germline V gene sequence: CDR1 MNHEY, CDR2 SVGEGT. J gave up 4 bases and V 6 bases, and 12 bases lay outside the gene matches. The CDR3 has 15 residues. CDR3: CASSNPGLQKYEQYF. The CDR3 nucleotides read TGTGCCAGCAGCAACCCGGGACTACAAAAATACGAGCAGTACTTC.

The chain carries TRBV4-2 and TRBJ1-2; D uncertain. CDR1 is LGHNA and CDR2 is YNFKEQ in the germline V gene. Trimming left V 2 bases short and J 4 bases short, with 14 bases between. The CDR3 is 15 residues long. The CDR3 reads CASSQTRARTYGYTF. The CDR3 DNA is TGTGCCAGCAGCCAAACGAGGGCCCGGACCTATGGCTACACCTTC.

This chain uses TRBV18 with TRBJ2-7; TRBD2 matches at 10 bases. Germline V gene data show CDR1 as KGHSH and CDR2 as LQKENI. V was pared by 6 bases and J by 6 bases, with 11 bases of the junction left unmatched. CDR3 size: 15 residues. The DNA for the CDR3 is TGTGCCAGCTCCTCGAGCGGGGGGGCAACTAGCGAGCAGTACGTC. Its translation is CASSSSGGATSEQYV.

J is TRBJ2-4 and V is TRBV30, with 15 bases that match TRBD2. V lost 4 bases to trimming and J lost 7 bases; unmatched junction nucleotides: 11. The CDR3 runs 17 residues. CDR1 GTSNPN and CDR2 SVGIG come from the germline V gene (reference sequence). Here the CDR3 DNA reads TGTGCCTGGACCCGACGGACTAGCGGGAGGGCCGCGAACATTCAGTACTTC. This gives the protein CAWTRRTSGRAANIQYF.

The CDR3 loop is CASSEQWSQETQYF. The DNA for the CDR3 is TGTGCCAGCAGTGAACAGTGGTCCCAAGAGACCCAGTACTTC. This sequence joins TRBV6-1 and TRBJ2-5; no clear D. V was clipped by 2 bases and J by 1 base, with 8 bases between them. CDR1 and CDR2 (germline): MNHNS, SASEGT. The CDR3 has 14 residues.

The chain uses TRBV25-1 and TRBJ2-5, with D perhaps TRBD2 (5 bases). V was trimmed by 2 bases and J by 1 base, leaving 5 bases between them. The CDR3 extends over 13 amino acids. The germline gives CDR1 MGHDK, CDR2 SYGVNS. The chain's CDR3 is CASSEAGQETQYF. The CDR3 nucleotides are TGTGCCAGCAGTGAAGCGGGCCAAGAGACCCAGTACTTC. The full variable domain, its missing parts supplied by reference TRBV25-1 and TRBJ2-5, is EADIYQTPRYLVIGTGKKITLECSQTMGHDKMYWYQQDPGMELHLIHYSYGVNSTEKGDLSSESTVSRIRTEHFPLTLESARPSHTSQYLCASSEAGQETQYFGPGTRLLVL.

The J gene is TRBJ2-3, the V gene TRBV19; D possibly corresponds to TRBD1 (6 bases). The V end lost 0 bases, the J end lost 6 bases, and 10 bases lay between the germline ends. Germline assignment: CDR1 LNHDA and CDR2 SQIVND (reference sequence). The CDR3 runs 14 residues. CDR3 DNA: TGTGCCAGTAGTATAGAGGGACATCCGGATACGCAGTATTTT. Protein sequence: CASSIEGHPDTQYF.

This chain uses TRBV3-1 (or the pseudogene TRBV3-2) with TRBJ1-6; D call uncertain. The V end was cut by 4 bases, the J end by 10 bases, with 17 bases between. The CDR3 is 15 residues long. CDR1 and CDR2 (germline): LGHDT, YNNKEL (reference sequence). The CDR3 reads CASSLVSGFNSPLHF. The CDR3 DNA is TGTGCCAGCAGCCTAGTATCGGGGTTTAACTCACCCCTCCACTTT.

The rearrangement links TRBV6-4 to TRBJ2-3; D uncertain. Deletions cut 8 bases from V and 1 base from J, with 7 bases between. The CDR3 is 12 amino acids. CDR1 is MRHNA and CDR2 is SNTAGT in the germline V gene. The CDR3 DNA reads TGTGCCAGCTATCCCGGCACAGATACGCAGTATTTT. Its protein product is CASYPGTDTQYF.